Detailed here is one T cell receptor (beta chain). Its antigen is currently unknown. What made the TCR beta cDNA was 5'RACE template switching with UMIs. TCRdb re-called the 5' RACE reads, yielding one record per CDR3 amino acid sequence without DNA. This sample's table has 550,000 or so distinct CDR3 sequences. This sample stems from a study of T cells expressing NK-cell markers. Across the study: From sorted CD3+CD56+NKG2C+, CD3+CD56+NKG2C- and CD3+CD56-NKG2C+ T cells came the TCR beta repertoires. Eight donors were sequenced, seven testing HCMV-seropositive and one testing seronegative.

CDR3 length: 18 residues. CDR1 is DFQATT, CDR2 SNEGSKA, per germline (reference sequence). Notes on the study in general: The share of CD8+ T cells held by dominant NKG2C+ clonotypes was about 1.0-7.5% in several donors.

The chain employs TRBV20-1 and TRBJ2-3; TCRdb names TRBD1, which stays unverified in the absence of DNA. The sequence came from a man aged 18-30 years in good health. The sequenced sample consisted of blood T cells: a sorted CD56 or NKG2C T cell subset, CD4+ or CD8+ T cells, or bulk PBMC T cells (not recorded which). The CDR3 protein is CSARPRDRPTSSTDTQYF.